Shown below are 18 T cell receptor beta chains from a single sample sequenced in a study of a mutant IDH1 vaccine in newly diagnosed glioma. Clones were read by immunoSEQ multiplex PCR, and TCRdb kept only the in-frame ones, dropping some. The sample shows 50,000 to 70,000 clones, 74% of them seen only once. The antigens these receptors bind are not known. Stated time point: week 35, safety follow-up. Each dose of the vaccine consisted of 300 ug of mutant IDH1 20-mer peptide, with topical imiquimod. This specimen consisted of PBMCs, obtained from a glioma patient whose treatment included an IDH1 peptide vaccine. Receptors were obtained from a man over 45 with glioma.

The rearrangement joins TRBV10-1 to TRBJ2-2; D is possibly TRBD2 (7 bases). Germline V gene lookup returns CDR1 WNHNN and CDR2 SYGVQD (reference sequence). V lost 3 bases, J lost 5 bases, and 19 bases lay in between. This CDR3 contains 17 residues. The CDR3 spells CASSDSRRGGSTGELFF. CDR3 coding DNA: TGCGCCAGCAGTGATTCCCGGAGGGGGGGGAGTACCGGGGAGCTGTTTTTT.

The rearrangement uses TRBV4-1 and TRBJ1-1; D uncertain. Germline values: CDR1 MGHRA, CDR2 YSYEKL. This CDR3 region has 13 residues. V lost 3 bases, J lost 3 bases, and 8 bases lay in between. CDR3 DNA sequence: TGCGCCAGCAGCCATATTGCGGACACTGAAGCTTTCTTT. Translating gives CASSHIADTEAFF.

Only a few counts were recorded for this clone. The DNA of the CDR3 is TGTGCCAGCACCGAATGGGGAGAGGTGGACGAGCAGTACTTC. Translating it yields CASTEWGEVDEQYF. J is TRBJ2-7 and V is TRBV6-1, with D perhaps TRBD2 (5 bases). In germline, CDR1 is MNHNS, CDR2 SASEGT. V lost 7 bases and J 5 bases, leaving 18 bases between the germline ends. This CDR3 is built from 14 residues.

This clone was seen once. The chain has TRBV4-1 and TRBJ2-2; 7 nucleotides line up with TRBD1. CDR1 is MGHRA, CDR2 YSYEKL, per germline. The CDR3 length is 16 residues. J lost 5 bases, V lost 1 base, and 7 bases had no gene match. Here the CDR3 reads CASSQGWGQWTGELFF. The CDR3 DNA follows: TGCGCCAGCAGCCAAGGGTGGGGACAGTGGACCGGGGAGCTGTTTTTT.

The rearrangement links TRBV5-1 to TRBJ2-5; 9 positions match TRBD1. The V segment lost 0 bases and the J segment 2 bases; nucleotides outside the gene matches: 2. Per the germline V gene, CDR1 is SGHRS and CDR2 is YFSETQ. The CDR3 spans 15 residues. CDR3 nucleotides: TGCGCCAGCAGCTTGGGACAGGGGGTACAAGAGACCCAGTACTTC. It specifies CASSLGQGVQETQYF.

Written as DNA, the CDR3 is TGTGCCAGCAGTGCCAGGGTGGAAGCTTTCTTT. Its translation: CASSARVEAFF. The rearrangement uses TRBV2 and TRBJ1-1; tentatively, D is TRBD1 (5 bases). Trimming cost V 4 bases and J 8 bases, with 8 bases left between them. Germline CDR1 reads SNHLY; CDR2 reads FYNNEI. CDR3 length: 11 residues.

This clone was counted a few times. This sequence joins TRBV27 and TRBJ2-5; D is unclear. This CDR3 comprises 12 residues. Trimming removed 5 bases from V and 4 bases from J, with 8 bases in between. In germline, CDR1 is MNHEY, CDR2 SMNVEV (reference sequence). CDR3 region: CASSPPGETQYF. The CDR3 nucleotides are TGTGCCAGCAGTCCCCCGGGAGAGACCCAGTACTTC.

V is TRBV6-5 and J is TRBJ2-7; TRBD1 matches 9 bases. J was trimmed by 0 bases and V by 6 bases; bases with no gene match: 0. Per germline, CDR1 MNHEY and CDR2 SVGAGI. The CDR3 covers 13 residues. CDR3 sequence reads: CASRTGGSYEQYF. The CDR3 bases are TGTGCCAGCAGGACAGGGGGCTCCTACGAGCAGTACTTC.

V and J are TRBV2 and TRBJ2-1; 8 bases match TRBD2. The CDR3 runs 12 residues. Germline loops: CDR1 SNHLY, CDR2 FYNNEI. V lost 10 bases to trimming and J lost 5 bases; unmatched junction nucleotides: 4. CDR3 bases: TGTGCCACGGGGGGGGCCGACAATGAGCAGTTCTTC. Protein product: CATGGADNEQFF.

V gene TRBV5-1 combines with J gene TRBJ1-1; TRBD1 is a possible D gene (5 bases). Deletions cut 0 bases from V and 1 base from J, with 10 bases between. The CDR3 extends over 15 amino acids. The germline CDR1 and CDR2 sequences are SGHRS and YFSETQ. CDR3 DNA sequence: TGCGCCAGCAGCTTGGCCGGGGGTCGGAACACTGAAGCTTTCTTT. This codes for CASSLAGGRNTEAFF.

Details on this clone: This same CDR3 is encoded by further DNA sequences in the sample. The chain uses TRBV20-1 and TRBJ2-1; unclear D gene. Germline V lookup: CDR1 DFQATT, CDR2 SNEGSKA (reference sequence). The CDR3 is 11 amino acids. V dropped 3 bases and J dropped 4 bases, with 4 bases sitting between them. CDR3 sequence reads: CSASNYNEQFF. The DNA for the CDR3 is TGCAGTGCTAGCAATTACAATGAGCAGTTCTTC.

V and J are TRBV27 and TRBJ1-1; TRBD1 might be the D (5 bases). Trimming shortened V by 5 bases and J by 1 base, and 8 bases separated the two germline ends. The CDR3 sequence is 13 residues long. Germline values: CDR1 MNHEY, CDR2 SMNVEV (reference sequence). Here the CDR3 DNA reads TGTGCCAGCAGTGGGGGACCGAACACTGAAGCTTTCTTT. Translating it yields CASSGGPNTEAFF.

This chain links TRBV29-1 with TRBJ2-6; D is ambiguous. This CDR3 is built from 12 residues. From germline, CDR1 is SQVTM and CDR2 ANQGSEA. V dropped 6 bases and J dropped 0 bases, with 3 bases sitting between them. CDR3 sequence reads: CSVLSGANVLTF. CDR3 bases: TGCAGCGTCCTCTCTGGGGCCAACGTCCTGACTTTC.

This clone has a handful of counts. The chain joins TRBV18 to TRBJ2-2; D is ambiguous. Per the germline V gene, CDR1 is KGHSH and CDR2 is LQKENI. Trimming shortened V by 2 bases and J by 3 bases, and 13 bases separated the two germline ends. CDR3 length: 16 residues. The CDR3 region is CASSPSMAQHTGELFF. CDR3 nucleotide sequence: TGTGCCAGCTCACCAAGTATGGCACAACACACCGGGGAGCTGTTTTTT.

This chain joins TRBV5-1 and TRBJ2-2; no clear D. The CDR3 loop spans 14 amino acids. V lost 4 bases and J 4 bases, leaving 11 bases between the germline ends. Per the germline V gene, CDR1 is SGHRS and CDR2 is YFSETQ. CDR3 nucleotides: TGCGCCAGCAGCGTCGGCACGACCACCGGGGAGCTGTTTTTT. Translating gives CASSVGTTTGELFF.

This chain connects TRBV5-1 to TRBJ1-4; D uncertain. With 2 bases removed from V and 0 bases from J, the gap between germline ends came to 5 bases. This CDR3 region has 14 residues. Germline V CDR1 and CDR2: SGHRS, YFSETQ. DNA for the CDR3: TGCGCCAGCAGCTTCGGCGCAACTAATGAAAAACTGTTTTTT. Amino acid sequence: CASSFGATNEKLFF.

The genes are TRBV10-3 and TRBJ2-2; D may correspond to TRBD1 or TRBD2 (5 bases each). Germline V gives CDR1 ENHRY, CDR2 SYGVKD. Trimming pared 4 bases from V and 0 bases from J, leaving 15 bases between. The CDR3 is 17 residues long. The CDR3 DNA is TGTGCCATCAGTGTACCTATGTCGGGGCCGAACACCGGGGAGCTGTTTTTT. Residues: CAISVPMSGPNTGELFF.

This chain connects TRBV6-1 to TRBJ1-2; D not resolved. The CDR3 has 13 amino acids. From germline, CDR1 is MNHNS and CDR2 SASEGT. Trimming stripped 5 bases from V and 1 base from J, with 8 bases between. This CDR3 is CASSPTRNYGYTF. The CDR3 bases are TGTGCCAGCAGTCCGACCCGTAACTATGGCTACACCTTC.